This entry lists 12 T cell receptor beta chains sequenced from one sample in a study of T-cell memory formation after mild COVID-19 (dated by TCRdb to the early 2020s). Library preparation employed 5' RACE. These reads were obtained on an Illumina NovaSeq 6000. TCRdb reanalyzed the raw reads on its own, using fastp at Q25 for trimming and MiXCR for clone calling, and kept in-frame beta chains. All rows with the same CDR3 protein become a single entry with the most common DNA and genes. This sample comprises approximately 210,000 distinct CDR3 sequences, about 17% of them detected only once. 2% to 3% of the sample lies in the top ten. Source material: PBMCs or a T cell subset sorted from them (not recorded which). The receptor set was obtained from an adult woman who had mild COVID-19 (a few samples of this study predate the infection). The sample titles of this study are shuffled in the database, so cell type and time point are left out; the donor was told from shared clones.

The rearrangement joins TRBV6-5 to TRBJ1-3; TRBD1 might be the D (5 bases). The CDR3 spans 15 residues. V was clipped by 4 bases and J by 0 bases, with 10 bases between them. The germline V gene has CDR1 MNHEY and CDR2 SVGAGI. The CDR3, as DNA: TGTGCCAGCAGTTTAAGGGGTGCCTCTGGAAACACCATATATTTT. It codes for CASSLRGASGNTIYF.

This clonotype was picked up a small number of times. The genes are TRBV29-1 and TRBJ2-1; 8 nucleotides align to TRBD2. The CDR3 is 13 residues long. With 1 base clipped from V and 7 bases from J, the junction kept 3 bases outside the gene matches. The germline CDR1 and CDR2 sequences are SQVTM and ANQGSEA. Written as DNA, the CDR3 is TGCAGCGTTGAAGGGCGGGGGGCGAATGAGCAGTTCTTC. The encoded protein is CSVEGRGANEQFF.

This rearrangement joins TRBV12-3 or TRBV12-4 to TRBJ2-1; D may match TRBD1 or TRBD2 (5 bases each). V lost 7 bases, J lost 3 bases, and 13 bases lay in between. This CDR3 spans 14 amino acids. CDR3 sequence (DNA): TGTGCCAGCACTCCGGGACGGAACTACAATGAGCAGTTCTTC. This gives the protein CASTPGRNYNEQFF.

This clonotype turned up a few times. The V and J genes are TRBV27 and TRBJ2-1; 11 positions match TRBD2. CDR1 is MNHEY and CDR2 is SMNVEV in the germline V gene (reference sequence). V shed 5 bases, J shed 5 bases, and the junction held 8 bases outside the gene matches. This CDR3 has 16 residues. In DNA, the CDR3 is TGTGCCAGCAGTCAAACCGGGACTAGCGGCCACAATGAGCAGTTCTTC. Its protein product is CASSQTGTSGHNEQFF.

V gene TRBV12-3 or TRBV12-4 combines with J gene TRBJ2-5; D remains unclear. CDR3 length: 12 amino acids. V was pared by 7 bases and J by 4 bases, with 10 bases between. As DNA, the CDR3 is TGTGCCAGCACCAGGAGTGCAGAGACCCAGTACTTC. This sequence encodes CASTRSAETQYF.

This clonotype occurred a few times. The chain recombines TRBV20-1 with TRBJ2-5; D possibly matches TRBD1 or TRBD2 (5 bases each). The length of the CDR3 is 17 residues. CDR1 DFQATT and CDR2 SNEGSKA come from the germline V gene (reference sequence). V shed 2 bases and J shed 3 bases, with 22 bases lying between them. The CDR3 region is CSARYFKSGDREETQYF. CDR3 coding DNA: TGCAGTGCTAGATATTTTAAGTCTGGGGACCGCGAAGAGACCCAGTACTTC.

This clonotype has more than one count but fewer than ten. This sequence joins TRBV7-8 and TRBJ2-7, with TRBD1 identical over 9 bases. Germline trimming cut 5 bases from V and 0 bases from J; bases unmatched to any gene: 11. In germline, CDR1 is SGHVS, CDR2 FQNEAQ. The CDR3 runs 17 residues. The CDR3 nucleotides are TGTGCCAGCAGCCCGTCGGAAGGGGGACAGGGCTCCTACGAGCAGTACTTC. Amino acid sequence: CASSPSEGGQGSYEQYF.

The chain is built from TRBV6-2 or TRBV6-3 and TRBJ2-5, with TRBD1 as a possible D gene (6 bases). Germline V CDR1 and CDR2: MNHEY, SVGEGT. Trimming stripped 5 bases from V and 4 bases from J, with 14 bases between. CDR3 length: 14 residues. The chain's CDR3 is CASSAAGDRETQYF. The CDR3 nucleotides are TGTGCCAGCAGTGCCGCAGGGGATCGAGAGACCCAGTACTTC.

This clonotype came up many times. V is TRBV5-1 and J is TRBJ2-7; D is unresolved. Trimming removed 4 bases at V and 7 bases at J, with 21 bases between. Per the germline V gene, CDR1 is SGHRS and CDR2 is YFSETQ. This CDR3 is 15 amino acids long. The CDR3 loop reads CASSQYPAGGLEQYF. CDR3 in DNA: TGCGCCAGCAGCCAATACCCGGCCGGCGGATTGGAGCAGTACTTC. The full variable domain, rest sourced from reference TRBV5-1 and TRBJ2-7, is KAGVTQTPRYLIKTRGQQVTLSCSPISGHRSVSWYQQTPGQGLQFLFEYFSETQRNKGNFPGRFSGRQFSNSRSEMNVSTLELGDSALYLCASSQYPAGGLEQYFGPGTRLTVT.

This clonotype has just a few counts. V usage is TRBV20-1 and J usage is TRBJ2-3; D not resolved. CDR1 is DFQATT, CDR2 SNEGSKA, per germline (reference sequence). CDR3 size: 15 residues. V was pared by 3 bases and J by 5 bases, with 18 bases between. CDR3 nucleotides: TGCAGTGCTAGTCGGTGGATGTGGGAAGGAGATACGCAGTATTTT. As protein: CSASRWMWEGDTQYF.

At least ten counts were recorded for this clonotype. The V gene is TRBV3-1, the J gene TRBJ2-3; no clear D gene. This CDR3 has 11 amino acids. The V and J ends lost 5 bases and 6 bases respectively, with 6 bases between them. Germline V gives CDR1 LGHDT, CDR2 YNNKEL (reference sequence). The CDR3, as DNA: TGTGCCAGCAGCTACAAGGATACGCAGTATTTT. Translated, it gives CASSYKDTQYF.

The chain links TRBV3-1 to TRBJ2-1; the D is unclear. The germline gives CDR1 LGHDT, CDR2 YNNKEL (reference sequence). Between the trimmed V and J ends, which lost 3 bases and 1 base, there was a span of 7 bases. This CDR3 has 14 amino acids. The CDR3 sequence is CASSQQTSYNEQFF. The CDR3, as DNA: TGTGCCAGCAGCCAGCAGACTTCCTACAATGAGCAGTTCTTC.